Following are 24 T cell receptor beta chains from one sample sequenced in a study of monozygotic twins with inflammatory bowel disease. TCRdb reanalyzed the 5' RACE reads, giving one entry per CDR3 protein sequence and no DNA. In all, the sample yields some 160,000 distinct CDR3 sequences. The source material was blood. Receptors originate from a human donor with ulcerative colitis or Crohn's disease, or a healthy co-twin of an affected twin (not recorded which).

The gene calls are TRBV6-5 and TRBJ1-5. The CDR3 covers 14 residues. CDR1 and CDR2 from the germline V gene are MNHEY and SVGAGI. The CDR3 here is CASSYSWAEGPQHF.

This chain connects TRBV28 to TRBJ2-7; the TRBD1 assignment by TCRdb is unverifiable without DNA. CDR3 length: 14 amino acids. Germline CDR1 is MDHEN and CDR2 is SYDVKM. The chain's CDR3 is CASRPAGTTYEQYF.

The chain recombines TRBV12-3 or TRBV12-4 with TRBJ2-5. The CDR3 runs to 14 residues. The CDR3 here is CASSKGTAGETQYF.

The rearrangement links TRBV4-1 to TRBJ2-1. The CDR3 spans 14 residues. Germline CDR1 is MGHRA and CDR2 is YSYEKL. The CDR3 sequence is CASSQEGNYNEQFF.

V gene TRBV7-2 combines with J gene TRBJ1-2; lacking DNA, the TRBD1 call made by TCRdb goes unchecked. This CDR3 has 14 residues. Per germline, CDR1 SGHTA and CDR2 FQGNSA. CDR3 region: CASSLVKGAYGYTF. Combining the CDR3 with reference TRBV7-2 and TRBJ1-2 gives the whole variable domain GAGVSQSPSNKVTEKGKDVELRCDPISGHTALYWYRQSLGQGLEFLIYFQGNSAPDKSGLPSDRFSAERTGGSVSTLTIQRTQQEDSAVYLCASSLVKGAYGYTFGSGTRLTVV.

The rearrangement uses TRBV20-1 and TRBJ2-7. Germline V CDR1 and CDR2: DFQATT, SNEGSKA (reference sequence). The CDR3 is 12 residues long. The chain's CDR3 is CSARDRSSEQYF.

This CDR3 reads CATKDYGLRIAKNIQYF. This chain uses TRBV6-2 or TRBV6-3 with TRBJ2-4; TCRdb's D call, TRBD2, is unchecked because there is no DNA. Germline values: CDR1 MNHEY, CDR2 SVGEGT. This CDR3 region has 17 residues.

The chain recombines TRBV3-1 with TRBJ1-2; TCRdb's assignment of TRBD1 cannot be checked, as there is no DNA. Germline lookup yields CDR1 LGHDT and CDR2 YNNKEL (reference sequence). There are 14 residues in the CDR3. CDR3 residues: CASSRKSGGYGYTF. Drawing the rest from reference TRBV3-1 and TRBJ1-2, the complete variable domain is DTAVSQTPKYLVTQMGNDKSIKCEQNLGHDTMYWYKQDSKKFLKIMFSYNNKELIINETVPNRFSPKSPDKAHLNLHINSLELGDSAVYFCASSRKSGGYGYTFGSGTRLTVV.

The V call is TRBV2, the J call TRBJ1-5; TCRdb reports TRBD1, a call that lacks DNA to check it against. Germline values: CDR1 SNHLY, CDR2 FYNNEI. This CDR3 region has 15 residues. CDR3 loop: CASSPGTGGFLPQHF.

The V call is TRBV12-3 or TRBV12-4, the J call TRBJ1-3; the TCRdb D gene call, TRBD1, has no DNA to confirm it. The CDR3 has 15 residues. CDR3: CASSSGQGAGNTIYF.

V usage is TRBV9 and J usage is TRBJ1-1; lacking DNA, the TRBD1 call made by TCRdb goes unchecked. The CDR3 loop spans 15 amino acids. Per the germline V gene, CDR1 is SGDLS and CDR2 is YYNGEE. Here the CDR3 reads CASSPRTGRNTEAFF. The whole variable domain, filled in from reference TRBV9 and TRBJ1-1, reads DSGVTQTPKHLITATGQRVTLRCSPRSGDLSVYWYQQSLDQGLQFLIQYYNGEERAKGNILERFSAQQFPDLHSELNLSSLELGDSALYFCASSPRTGRNTEAFFGQGTRLTVV.

V is TRBV7-2 and J is TRBJ2-2; TCRdb's assignment of TRBD1 cannot be checked, as there is no DNA. The CDR3 has 15 amino acids. Germline CDR1 reads SGHTA; CDR2 reads FQGNSA. This CDR3 reads CASSFVRGFTGELFF. The variable domain in full, completed from reference TRBV7-2 and TRBJ2-2, reads GAGVSQSPSNKVTEKGKDVELRCDPISGHTALYWYRQSLGQGLEFLIYFQGNSAPDKSGLPSDRFSAERTGGSVSTLTIQRTQQEDSAVYLCASSFVRGFTGELFFGEGSRLTVL.

The CDR3 here is CASSSIRSGTYNEQFF. The genes are TRBV11-2 and TRBJ2-1; TCRdb names TRBD2, which stays unverified in the absence of DNA. CDR3 length: 16 amino acids. Germline CDR1 SGHAT, CDR2 FQNNGV.

The chain carries TRBV2 and TRBJ2-3; TCRdb's D gene call, TRBD1, goes unchecked for lack of DNA. The CDR3 has 18 residues. The germline V gene has CDR1 SNHLY and CDR2 FYNNEI. CDR3 residues: CASSEAVSGGLLTDTQYF.

This rearrangement joins TRBV4-3 to TRBJ2-3; TCRdb's D call, TRBD2, is unchecked because there is no DNA. Germline V gene lookup returns CDR1 LGHNA and CDR2 YSLEER. The CDR3 contains 17 residues. The CDR3: CASSQDGRSPGTDTQYF.

The chain couples TRBV5-1 to TRBJ2-1; TCRdb designates TRBD1, a call that cannot be tested without DNA. This CDR3 comprises 15 residues. Germline lookup yields CDR1 SGHRS and CDR2 YFSETQ. CDR3 in amino acids: CASSLEGRENNEQFF.

The V and J genes are TRBV6-5 and TRBJ1-2. From germline, CDR1 is MNHEY and CDR2 SVGAGI. The CDR3 length is 13 residues. The CDR3: CASSRRGAYGYTF.

The gene calls are TRBV6-2 or TRBV6-3 and TRBJ2-1. Germline CDR1 MNHEY, CDR2 SVGEGT. The length of the CDR3 is 13 residues. The CDR3 spells CASRQDSYNEQFF.

This sequence joins TRBV29-1 and TRBJ1-1. The CDR3 has 13 residues. Germline assignment: CDR1 SQVTM and CDR2 ANQGSEA. This chain's CDR3 is CSVVRHLNTEAFF.

CDR3 region: CASSLSGAGGGYNEQFF. J is TRBJ2-1 and V is TRBV7-2; TCRdb outputs TRBD2, but without DNA this stays unchecked. Germline CDR1 SGHTA, CDR2 FQGNSA. This CDR3 spans 17 amino acids.

The V call is TRBV5-1, the J call TRBJ2-7; TCRdb returns TRBD2, unconfirmable since there is no DNA. There are 13 residues in the CDR3. CDR1 SGHRS and CDR2 YFSETQ come from the germline V gene. This CDR3 is CASKRASLYEQYF.

This chain links TRBV24-1 with TRBJ2-3; the TCRdb D gene call, TRBD2, has no DNA to confirm it. Germline CDR1 reads KGHDR; CDR2 reads SFDVKD. The CDR3 is 14 amino acids. The CDR3 loop is CATNLGLPRDTQYF.

The chain links TRBV11-2 to TRBJ2-3; the D gene TCRdb calls, TRBD2, cannot be checked with no DNA. The CDR3 length is 16 residues. The germline V gene encodes CDR1 SGHAT and CDR2 FQNNGV. The chain's CDR3 is CASSLSIGMVTDTQYF.

The chain combines TRBV5-1 with TRBJ2-5; absent DNA, TCRdb's TRBD1 call cannot be checked. CDR1 and CDR2 from the germline V gene are SGHRS and YFSETQ. The CDR3 loop spans 15 amino acids. The CDR3 region is CANSVQGNPSETQYF.